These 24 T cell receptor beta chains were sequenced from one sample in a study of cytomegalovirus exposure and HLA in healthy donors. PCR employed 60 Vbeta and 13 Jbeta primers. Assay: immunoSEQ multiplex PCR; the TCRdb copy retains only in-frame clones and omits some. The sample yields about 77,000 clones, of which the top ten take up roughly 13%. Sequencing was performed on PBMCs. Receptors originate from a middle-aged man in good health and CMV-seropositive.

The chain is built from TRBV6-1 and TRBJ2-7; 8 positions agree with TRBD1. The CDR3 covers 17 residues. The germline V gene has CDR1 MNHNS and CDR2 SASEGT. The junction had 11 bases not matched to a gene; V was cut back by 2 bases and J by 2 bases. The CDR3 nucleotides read TGTGCCAGCAGTGAAATCGGTTTGACAGGGGAGGCCTACGAGCAGTACGTC. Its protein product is CASSEIGLTGEAYEQYV.

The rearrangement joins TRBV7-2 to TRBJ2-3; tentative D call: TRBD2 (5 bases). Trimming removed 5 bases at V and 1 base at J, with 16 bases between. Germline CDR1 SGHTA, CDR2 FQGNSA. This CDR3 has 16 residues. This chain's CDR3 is CASSPLPFSGTDTQYF. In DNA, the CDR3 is TGTGCCAGCAGCCCATTACCGTTTAGCGGCACAGATACGCAGTATTTT.

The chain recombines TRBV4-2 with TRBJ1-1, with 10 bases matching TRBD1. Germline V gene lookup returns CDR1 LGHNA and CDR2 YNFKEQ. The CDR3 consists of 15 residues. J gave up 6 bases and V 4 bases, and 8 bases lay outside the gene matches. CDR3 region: CASSPSGQGIPEAFF. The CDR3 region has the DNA TGTGCCAGCAGCCCCTCGGGACAGGGGATTCCTGAAGCTTTCTTT.

CDR3 nucleotides: TGTGCCAGCAGCTTATCTAGAGCCACCGGGGAGCTGTTTTTT. The encoded protein is CASSLSRATGELFF. This chain joins TRBV11-2 and TRBJ2-2, with D uncertain. V was trimmed by 2 bases and J by 4 bases, leaving 8 bases between them. There are 14 residues in the CDR3. Germline V gene sequence: CDR1 SGHAT, CDR2 FQNNGV.

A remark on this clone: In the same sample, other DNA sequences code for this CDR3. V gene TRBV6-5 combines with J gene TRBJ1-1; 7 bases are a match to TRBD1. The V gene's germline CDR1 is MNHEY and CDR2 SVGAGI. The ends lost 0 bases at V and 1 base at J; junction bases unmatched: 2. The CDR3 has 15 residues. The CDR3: CASSYSDRPNTEAFF. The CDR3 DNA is TGTGCCAGCAGTTACTCGGACAGGCCGAACACTGAAGCTTTCTTT.

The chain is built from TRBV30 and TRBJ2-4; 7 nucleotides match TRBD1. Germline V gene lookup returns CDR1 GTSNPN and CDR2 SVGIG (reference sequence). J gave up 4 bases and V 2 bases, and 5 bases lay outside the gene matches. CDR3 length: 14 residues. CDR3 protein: CAWSRGQLKNIQYF. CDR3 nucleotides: TGTGCCTGGAGTAGGGGGCAGTTAAAAAACATTCAGTACTTC.

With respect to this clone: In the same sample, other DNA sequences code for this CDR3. The CDR3 region has the DNA TGTGCCAGCAGTCCATTAGCGGGGGATACGCAGTATTTT. Translating gives CASSPLAGDTQYF. V and J are TRBV2 and TRBJ2-3, with 8 bases that match TRBD2. Germline V gives CDR1 SNHLY, CDR2 FYNNEI. This CDR3 is built from 13 residues. V was clipped by 5 bases and J by 6 bases; unmatched bases: 4.

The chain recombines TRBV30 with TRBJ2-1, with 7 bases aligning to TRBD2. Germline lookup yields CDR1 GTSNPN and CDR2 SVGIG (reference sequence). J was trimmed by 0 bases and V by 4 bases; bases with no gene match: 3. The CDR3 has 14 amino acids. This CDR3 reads CAWKRGHSYNEQFF. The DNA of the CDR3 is TGTGCCTGGAAGCGGGGCCACTCCTACAATGAGCAGTTCTTC. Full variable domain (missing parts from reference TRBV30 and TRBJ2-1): SQTIHQWPATLVQPVGSPLSLECTVEGTSNPNLYWYRQAAGRGLQLLFYSVGIGQISSEVPQNLSASRPQDRQFILSSKKLLLSDSGFYLCAWKRGHSYNEQFFGPGTRLTVL.

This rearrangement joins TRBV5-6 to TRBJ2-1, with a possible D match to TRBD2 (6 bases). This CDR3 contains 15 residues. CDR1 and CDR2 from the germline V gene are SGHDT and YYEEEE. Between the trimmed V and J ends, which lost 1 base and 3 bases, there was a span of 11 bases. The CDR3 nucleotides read TGTGCCAGCAGCTTGAGGGGAGGCCTCTACAATGAGCAGTTCTTC. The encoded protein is CASSLRGGLYNEQFF.

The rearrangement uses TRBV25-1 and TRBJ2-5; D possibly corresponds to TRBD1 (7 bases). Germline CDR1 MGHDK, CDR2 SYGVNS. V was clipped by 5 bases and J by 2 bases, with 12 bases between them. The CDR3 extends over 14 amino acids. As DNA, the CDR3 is TGTGCCAGCAGTCGTCAGGGGGGACAAGAGACCCAGTACTTC. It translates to CASSRQGGQETQYF. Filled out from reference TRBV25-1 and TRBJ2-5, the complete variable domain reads EADIYQTPRYLVIGTGKKITLECSQTMGHDKMYWYQQDPGMELHLIHYSYGVNSTEKGDLSSESTVSRIRTEHFPLTLESARPSHTSQYLCASSRQGGQETQYFGPGTRLLVL.

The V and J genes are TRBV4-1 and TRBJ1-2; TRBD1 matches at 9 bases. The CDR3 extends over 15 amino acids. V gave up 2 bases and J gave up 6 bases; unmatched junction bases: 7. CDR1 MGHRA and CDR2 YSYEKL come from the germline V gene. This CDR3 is CASSQNRGQMDGYTF. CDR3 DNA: TGCGCCAGCAGCCAAAACAGGGGGCAAATGGATGGCTACACCTTC.

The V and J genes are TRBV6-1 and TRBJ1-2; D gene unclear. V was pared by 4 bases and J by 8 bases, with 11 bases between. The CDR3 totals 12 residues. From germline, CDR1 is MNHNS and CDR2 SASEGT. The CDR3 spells CASSAGYGGYTF. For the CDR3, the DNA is TGTGCCAGCAGTGCCGGCTACGGGGGCTACACCTTC.

CDR3 sequence: CASTLGGFGLTYNEQFF. The DNA of the CDR3 is TGCGCCAGCACCCTTGGAGGGTTCGGGTTGACCTACAATGAGCAGTTCTTC. The chain joins TRBV5-1 to TRBJ2-1, with D maybe TRBD2 (6 bases). The CDR3 covers 17 residues. Looked up from germline, CDR1 is SGHRS and CDR2 is YFSETQ. With 6 bases removed from V and 2 bases from J, the gap between germline ends came to 21 bases.

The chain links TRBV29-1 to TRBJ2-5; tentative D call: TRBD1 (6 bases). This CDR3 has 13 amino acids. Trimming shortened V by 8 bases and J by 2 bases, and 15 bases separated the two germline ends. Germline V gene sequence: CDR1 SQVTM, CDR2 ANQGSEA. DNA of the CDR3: TGCAGCACTTCGTCGGACAGTCAAGAGACCCAGTACTTC. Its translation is CSTSSDSQETQYF.

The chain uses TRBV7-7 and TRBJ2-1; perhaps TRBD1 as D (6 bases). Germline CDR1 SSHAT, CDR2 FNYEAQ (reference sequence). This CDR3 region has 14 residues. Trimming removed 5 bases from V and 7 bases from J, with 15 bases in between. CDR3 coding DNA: TGTGCCAGCAGCGCTGCGACAGGAGTTAATGAGCAGTTCTTC. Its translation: CASSAATGVNEQFF. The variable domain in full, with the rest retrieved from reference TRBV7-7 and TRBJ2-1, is GAGVSQSPRYKVTKRGQDVTLRCDPISSHATLYWYQQALGQGPEFLTYFNYEAQPDKSGLPSDRFSAERPEGSISTLTIQRTEQRDSAMYRCASSAATGVNEQFFGPGTRLTVL.

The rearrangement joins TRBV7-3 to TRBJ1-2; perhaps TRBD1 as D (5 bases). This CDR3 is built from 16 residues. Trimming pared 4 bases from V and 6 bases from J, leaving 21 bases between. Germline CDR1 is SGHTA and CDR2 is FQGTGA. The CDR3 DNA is TGTGCCAGCAGCTCATACGGGACTTATAATGTGGATGGCTACACCTTC. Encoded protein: CASSSYGTYNVDGYTF.

The CDR3 nucleotides are TGTGCCAGCTCACCACCGACAGGTTCAGATACGCAGTATTTT. Translating gives CASSPPTGSDTQYF. V usage is TRBV18 and J usage is TRBJ2-3; a possible D gene is TRBD1 (6 bases). Trimming pared 0 bases from V and 4 bases from J, leaving 8 bases between. There are 14 residues in the CDR3. Germline V gene data show CDR1 as KGHSH and CDR2 as LQKENI.

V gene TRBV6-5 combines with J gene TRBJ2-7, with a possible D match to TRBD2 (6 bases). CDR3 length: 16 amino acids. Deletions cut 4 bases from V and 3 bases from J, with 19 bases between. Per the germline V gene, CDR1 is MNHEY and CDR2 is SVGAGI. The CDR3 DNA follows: TGTGCCAGCAGTTTCCGGGACCCCCCGCGGGGCTACGAGCAGTACGTC. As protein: CASSFRDPPRGYEQYV.

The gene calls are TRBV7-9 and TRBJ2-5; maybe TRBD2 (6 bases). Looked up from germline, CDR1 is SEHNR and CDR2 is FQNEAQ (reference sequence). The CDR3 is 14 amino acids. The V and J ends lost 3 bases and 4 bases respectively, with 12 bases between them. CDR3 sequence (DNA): TGTGCCAGCAGCTTGGGACTTTCAGGAGAGACCCAGTACTTC. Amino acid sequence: CASSLGLSGETQYF.

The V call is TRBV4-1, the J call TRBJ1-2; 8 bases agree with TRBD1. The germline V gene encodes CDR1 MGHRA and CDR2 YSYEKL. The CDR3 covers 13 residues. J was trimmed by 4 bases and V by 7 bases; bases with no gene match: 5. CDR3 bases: TGCGCCAGCACCCAGGGGGCGGGCTATGGCTACACCTTC. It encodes CASTQGAGYGYTF.

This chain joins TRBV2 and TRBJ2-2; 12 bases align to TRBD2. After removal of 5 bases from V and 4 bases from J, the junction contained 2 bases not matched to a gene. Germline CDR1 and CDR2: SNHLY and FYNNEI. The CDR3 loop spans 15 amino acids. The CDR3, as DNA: TGTGCCAGCAGTTCTAGCGGGGGGGGCACCGGGGAGCTGTTTTTT. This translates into CASSSSGGGTGELFF.

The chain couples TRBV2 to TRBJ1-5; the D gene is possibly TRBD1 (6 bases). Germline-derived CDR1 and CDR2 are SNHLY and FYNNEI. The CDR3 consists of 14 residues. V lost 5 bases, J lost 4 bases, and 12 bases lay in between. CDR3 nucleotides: TGTGCCAGCAGTTACCAGGGGCAAAATCAGCCCCAGCATTTT. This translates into CASSYQGQNQPQHF.

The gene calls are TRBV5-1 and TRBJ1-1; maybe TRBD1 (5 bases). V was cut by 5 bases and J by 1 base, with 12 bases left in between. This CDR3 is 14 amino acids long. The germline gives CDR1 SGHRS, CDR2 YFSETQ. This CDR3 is CASSYDRKNTEAFF. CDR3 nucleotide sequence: TGCGCCAGCAGTTACGACAGAAAGAACACTGAAGCTTTCTTT.

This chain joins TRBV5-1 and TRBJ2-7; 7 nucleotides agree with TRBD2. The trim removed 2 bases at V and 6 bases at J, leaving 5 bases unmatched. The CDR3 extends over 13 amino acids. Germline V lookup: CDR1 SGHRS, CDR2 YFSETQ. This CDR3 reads CASSLYGGTEQYF. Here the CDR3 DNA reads TGCGCCAGCAGCTTATACGGGGGGACCGAGCAGTACTTC.